This is a list of T cell receptor beta chains from one sample in a study of blood T cells in healthy people across ages. TCRdb passed the 5' RACE reads through MiXCR, listing each CDR3 protein once. This table holds about 970,000 distinct CDR3 sequences, roughly half found once. Sequences were obtained from blood. These receptors were taken from a woman in her fifties or sixties in good health. The CDR3 runs from the conserved cysteine through the conserved F or W. Each record gives: clone size, V gene, D gene, J gene, CDR3 DNA, CDR3 protein. The D gene is left open where the match is weak. Clone size is not always given. Where it is, it says once, few, many or a class for expanded clones.

>few|TRBV9|.|TRBJ2-3
TGTGCCAGCAGCGTAGTGGGGGCGGCAGATACGCAGTATTTT
CASSVVGAADTQYF
>few|TRBV4-2|.|TRBJ2-1
TGTGCCAGCAGCCAAGATCTCGACCCATCTTACAATGAGCAGTTCTTC
CASSQDLDPSYNEQFF
>many|TRBV28|.|TRBJ2-5
TGTGCCAGCAGTTTAGTCCCCAGGACCCAGTACTTC
CASSLVPRTQYF
>.|TRBV29-1|.|TRBJ1-1
TGCAGCGTTCGACCTTTGGGAGGGACTGACGTGATGAACACTGAAGCTTTCTTT
CSVRPLGGTDVMNTEAFF
>.|TRBV6-5|.|TRBJ2-7
TGTGCCAGCAGCCCCGTTTACTCCTCCTACGAGCAGTACTTC
CASSPVYSSYEQYF
>.|TRBV15|.|TRBJ1-6
TGTGTCACCAGCATGGACAATCTCCGGCATTCACCCCTCCACTTT
CVTSMDNLRHSPLHF
>.|TRBV7-9|TRBD2|TRBJ2-3
TGTGCCAGCAGCCAGCCGAGCGGGAGGGCCACAGATACGCAGTATTTT
CASSQPSGRATDTQYF
>.|TRBV15|TRBD1|TRBJ1-5
TGTGCCACCAGCAGAAAATCAGGGGGTCAGCCCCAGCATTTT
CATSRKSGGQPQHF
>few|TRBV6-6|.|TRBJ2-7
TGTGCCAGCAGTTATGGGACGCCACCCTACGAGCAGTACTTC
CASSYGTPPYEQYF
>.|TRBV10-3|.|TRBJ2-7
TGTGCCATCAGTGGATTAGGGTCCTACGAGCAGTACTTC
CAISGLGSYEQYF
>.|TRBV5-1|TRBD2|TRBJ2-2
TGCGCCAGCAGCTTGAGACTAGCGGGAGAGGTTGGCACCGGGGAGCTGTTTTTT
CASSLRLAGEVGTGELFF
>.|TRBV7-8|.|TRBJ2-3
TGTGCCAGCAGCTTAGGGGCACAGGCAGATACGCAGTATTTT
CASSLGAQADTQYF
>.|TRBV4-1|.|TRBJ2-7
TGCGCCAGCAGCCAGATCGGGGATCAGGCCGAGCAGTACTTC
CASSQIGDQAEQYF
>.|TRBV24-1|TRBD2|TRBJ2-1
TGTGCCACCAGTGATGGTCTAGCGGGACGCAAGAATGAGCAGTTCTTC
CATSDGLAGRKNEQFF
>few|TRBV5-1|.|TRBJ1-1
TGCGCCAGCAGCTTGGCTGGACAGTCGAACACTGAAGCTTTCTTT
CASSLAGQSNTEAFF
>few|TRBV7-2|TRBD1|TRBJ2-5
TGTGCCAGCAGCTCGACAGGGCCAGAGACCCAGTACTTC
CASSSTGPETQYF
>.|TRBV5-1|TRBD1|TRBJ2-2
TGCGCCAGCCTAGGGGGCCAGAACACCGGGGAGCTGTTTTTT
CASLGGQNTGELFF
>few|TRBV15|.|TRBJ1-2
TGTGCCACCAGCCCCCGGCGAGGGGTTGGCTACACCTTC
CATSPRRGVGYTF
>.|TRBV7-6|TRBD2|TRBJ2-3
TGTGCCAGCAGCTTCAGACTAGCGGCCACAGATACGCAGTATTTT
CASSFRLAATDTQYF
>.|TRBV20-1|TRBD1|TRBJ1-2
TGCAGTGCCACAGGGGACTCCTATGGCTACACCTTC
CSATGDSYGYTF
>.|TRBV28|TRBD2|TRBJ2-7
TGTGCCAGCGTACGGCGGGGGATTTCGGGCTACGAGCAGTACTTC
CASVRRGISGYEQYF
>many|TRBV7-2|.|TRBJ2-1
TGTGCCAGCAGCCCTTACAATGAGCAGTTCTTC
CASSPYNEQFF
>once|TRBV20-1|TRBD1|TRBJ2-5
TGCAGTGCTCTTCCGGGACAGGCGAAAGAGACCCAGTACTTC
CSALPGQAKETQYF
>.|TRBV5-1|.|TRBJ2-1
TGCGCCAGCAGCTTGGCGGCTAGCGATGAGCAGTTCTTC
CASSLAASDEQFF
>.|TRBV29-1|TRBD2|TRBJ2-5
TGCAGCGCCGAAGCGAGCGGGAGCAATGAGCAGTACTTC
CSAEASGSNEQYF
>.|TRBV4-3|.|TRBJ2-7
TGCGCCAGCAGCCAAGCCCGGACAGCTAGCGGCTCCTACGAGCAGTACTTC
CASSQARTASGSYEQYF
>.|TRBV5-1|TRBD2|TRBJ2-1
TGCGCCAGCAGCTTCGGGACTAGCGGGAGTGATGAGCAGTTCTTC
CASSFGTSGSDEQFF
>few|TRBV7-2|TRBD2|TRBJ2-7
TGTGCCAGCAGCTCCTTCCCCGGGAGGGGGTACGAGCAGTACTTC
CASSSFPGRGYEQYF
>few|TRBV6-1|.|TRBJ2-6
TGTGCCAGCAGGAGTCTTATATCTGGGGCCAACGTCCTGACTTTC
CASRSLISGANVLTF
>.|TRBV4-1|.|TRBJ2-3
TGCGCCAGCAGCCACAGTCTAAACACAGATACGCAGTATTTT
CASSHSLNTDTQYF
>.|TRBV12-3/TRBV12-4|.|TRBJ1-5
TGTGCCAGCAGTAGTGGACGGATAAATCAGCCCCAGCATTTT
CASSSGRINQPQHF
>.|TRBV4-1|.|TRBJ2-3
TGCGCCAGCAGCCAAGTTGGGTTGTCCACAGATACGCAGTATTTT
CASSQVGLSTDTQYF
>few|TRBV6-6|.|TRBJ2-1
TGTGCCACACGGGATCCGGGGGTGGGTGAGCAGTTCTTC
CATRDPGVGEQFF
>few|TRBV5-1|.|TRBJ2-7
TGCGCCAGCAGCTTGGCGAAGGGAGCGGCTTTTCCCGACGAGCAGTACTTC
CASSLAKGAAFPDEQYF
>.|TRBV20-1|TRBD2|TRBJ2-7
TGCAGTGCTCGACTAGCGGGAGGGACCTACGAGCAGTACTTC
CSARLAGGTYEQYF
>.|TRBV27|.|TRBJ2-1
TGTGCCAACCCGAGCAGGCGTAGCTCCTACAATGAGCAGTTCTTC
CANPSRRSSYNEQFF
>few|TRBV15|.|TRBJ2-4
TGTGCCACCAGCAGAGATAGACTACTTTATTACATTCAGTACTTC
CATSRDRLLYYIQYF
>few|TRBV12-3/TRBV12-4|.|TRBJ1-2
TGTGCCAGCAGTTTACAGGCCGGTATCGTGGGCTATGGCTACACCTTC
CASSLQAGIVGYGYTF
>.|TRBV20-1|.|TRBJ2-3
TGCAGTGCTAGGGCCTGGGGGCAGAGCACAGATACGCAGTATTTT
CSARAWGQSTDTQYF
>.|TRBV4-3|.|TRBJ2-7
TGCGCCAGCAGCCAAGATTGGCAGGGTGGCTACGAGCAGTACTTC
CASSQDWQGGYEQYF
>few|TRBV20-1|TRBD2|TRBJ2-5
TGCAGTGTCAGGGAGGGGATCCAAGAGACCCAGTACTTC
CSVREGIQETQYF
>.|TRBV19|TRBD2|TRBJ2-7
TGTGCCAGTGGGATAGCGGGAGGGCGCGATGAGCAGTACTTC
CASGIAGGRDEQYF
>.|TRBV7-2|TRBD2|TRBJ2-7
TGTGCCAGCAGCCATAGGACTAGCGGGCTCCACGAGCAGTACTTC
CASSHRTSGLHEQYF
>.|TRBV6-2/TRBV6-3|.|TRBJ2-5
TGTGCCAGCAGTTACTTTGGGGAAGAGACCCAGTACTTC
CASSYFGEETQYF
>.|TRBV20-1|TRBD2|TRBJ2-1
TGCAGTGCTAGTCCTAGCGGAGAATACAATGAGCAGTTCTTC
CSASPSGEYNEQFF
>.|TRBV5-4|TRBD2|TRBJ2-5
TGTGCCAGCAGCTTTCCCAGGCGGGGGTACCAAGAGACCCAGTACTTC
CASSFPRRGYQETQYF